Following are 10 T cell receptor beta chains from one sample sequenced in a study of cytomegalovirus exposure and HLA in healthy donors. PCR employed 60 Vbeta and 13 Jbeta primers. Sequenced by immunoSEQ multiplex PCR; TCRdb stores in-frame clones only, minus some. The data contain 65,000 to 70,000 clones, roughly 79% of them singletons. Sequences were obtained from PBMCs. The receptors derive from a man aged 45-60 years in good health and CMV-seronegative.

The chain employs TRBV21-1 and TRBJ1-5; the table's D call TRBD1 went unverified against the DNA. TRBV21-1 is a recognized pseudogene. This CDR3 has 21 residues. CDR3 sequence (DNA): TGTGCCAGCAGCCTGCCGGGACAGGGGGCCACAGAGTGGGATAGCAATCAGCCCCAGCATTTT. Translation gives CASSLPGQGATEWDSNQPQHF.

This rearrangement joins TRBV29-1 to TRBJ2-1; a possible D gene is TRBD2 (5 bases). The CDR3 consists of 14 residues. Germline CDR1 reads SQVTM; CDR2 reads ANQGSEA. The V end lost 1 base, the J end lost 4 bases, and 11 bases lay between the germline ends. DNA of the CDR3: TGCAGCGTTGAAGGACGTGCGGGTTACAATGAGCAGTTCTTC. It translates to CSVEGRAGYNEQFF.

This clone has just a few counts. The rearrangement joins TRBV6-6 to TRBJ2-4; 8 bases agree with TRBD1. The V and J ends lost 4 bases and 2 bases, in that order; junction bases with no gene match: 7. CDR3 length: 16 residues. In germline, CDR1 is MNHNY, CDR2 SVGAGI (reference sequence). CDR3 nucleotides: TGTGCCAGCAGTTCTCCGACAGGGGAGACCAAAAACATTCAGTACTTC. Protein product: CASSSPTGETKNIQYF.

The chain joins TRBV18 to TRBJ1-6; D possibly corresponds to TRBD1 (5 bases). V dropped 5 bases and J dropped 7 bases, with 12 bases sitting between them. Germline CDR1 KGHSH, CDR2 LQKENI. CDR3 length: 14 amino acids. This CDR3 is CASSTTVSNSPLHF. CDR3 sequence (DNA): TGTGCCAGCTCAACGACAGTTTCAAATTCACCCCTCCACTTT.

This chain links TRBV7-9 with TRBJ2-7; tentative D call: TRBD1 (6 bases). Germline-derived CDR1 and CDR2 are SEHNR and FQNEAQ (reference sequence). The germline V and J ends were trimmed by 5 bases and 5 bases, with 13 bases remaining between them. The CDR3 spans 13 residues. The CDR3 nucleotides read TGTGCCAGCAGCCAACAGGGATCCCACGAGCAGTACTTC. This encodes CASSQQGSHEQYF.

This clone was recorded once. The V and J genes are TRBV4-2 and TRBJ2-4; TRBD1 might be the D (6 bases). The CDR3 has 18 residues. Trimming left V 0 bases short and J 0 bases short, with 15 bases between. Germline V lookup: CDR1 LGHNA, CDR2 YNFKEQ. CDR3 bases: TGTGCCAGCAGCCAAGATTTCCGCTCGGACAGAGCCAAAAACATTCAGTACTTC. Its translation: CASSQDFRSDRAKNIQYF.

The V gene is TRBV10-1, the J gene TRBJ2-2; D unclear. CDR1 is WNHNN and CDR2 is SYGVQD in the germline V gene (reference sequence). There are 14 residues in the CDR3. Trimming removed 3 bases at V and 8 bases at J, with 13 bases between. CDR3 residues: CASSDRTPYGELFF. The CDR3 nucleotides are TGCGCCAGCAGTGATAGAACTCCCTATGGGGAGCTGTTTTTT.

This clone has more than one count but fewer than ten. J is TRBJ2-7 and V is TRBV10-3; 8 bases are a match to TRBD1. The germline gives CDR1 ENHRY, CDR2 SYGVKD. The length of the CDR3 is 12 residues. V was pared by 8 bases and J by 2 bases, with 2 bases of the junction left unmatched. CDR3 nucleotides: TGTGCCATCGGGACAGGCACCTACGAGCAGTACTTC. Translation: CAIGTGTYEQYF.

The chain couples TRBV5-1 to TRBJ2-5; TRBD2 agrees at 8 bases. CDR3 size: 14 residues. Germline V CDR1 and CDR2: SGHRS, YFSETQ. The V gene end was trimmed by 1 base and the J gene end by 1 base; junction bases not matched to a gene: 0. The CDR3 is CASSLTSGQETQYF. The CDR3 DNA reads TGCGCCAGCAGCTTGACTAGCGGCCAAGAGACCCAGTACTTC.

Note on this clone: This sample also contains other DNA sequences that code for the same CDR3. The chain links TRBV5-1 to TRBJ2-7; D is unclear. The CDR3 loop spans 12 amino acids. From germline, CDR1 is SGHRS and CDR2 YFSETQ. The V and J ends lost 2 bases and 0 bases respectively, with 3 bases between them. The CDR3 DNA follows: TGCGCCAGCAGCTTTAGCTCCTACGAGCAGTACTTC. Amino acid sequence: CASSFSSYEQYF. The full variable domain, rest sourced from reference TRBV5-1 and TRBJ2-7, is KAGVTQTPRYLIKTRGQQVTLSCSPISGHRSVSWYQQTPGQGLQFLFEYFSETQRNKGNFPGRFSGRQFSNSRSEMNVSTLELGDSALYLCASSFSSYEQYFGPGTRLTVT.